The subject of this entry is one TCR beta chain. One junction end disagrees with the germline gene, perhaps due to a read error. The authors sequenced TCR beta from blood CD8+ and CD4+ T cells. Reverse transcription of about 0.5 to 1 ug RNA was carried out with random hexamers. TCRdb reprocessed the immunoSEQ multiplex PCR reads via MiXCR and lists one record per CDR3 protein. The sample shows some 130,000 distinct CDR3 sequences, about 94% of them seen only once. This CDR3 is built from 15 residues. In germline, CDR1 is MNHEY, CDR2 SVGAGI. The sample comes from a study of CD8 T cells in Susac syndrome.

The rearrangement joins TRBV6-5 to TRBJ2-7; weak D call: TRBD1 (5 bases). The sample taken for sequencing was CD4+ T cells from PBMCs. The sequence derives from a human donor with multiple sclerosis. This CDR3 is CASSYLGQRTQPQDF. CDR3 in DNA: TGTGCCAGCAGTTACCTCGGACAAAGGACACAGCCCCAGGACTTC.